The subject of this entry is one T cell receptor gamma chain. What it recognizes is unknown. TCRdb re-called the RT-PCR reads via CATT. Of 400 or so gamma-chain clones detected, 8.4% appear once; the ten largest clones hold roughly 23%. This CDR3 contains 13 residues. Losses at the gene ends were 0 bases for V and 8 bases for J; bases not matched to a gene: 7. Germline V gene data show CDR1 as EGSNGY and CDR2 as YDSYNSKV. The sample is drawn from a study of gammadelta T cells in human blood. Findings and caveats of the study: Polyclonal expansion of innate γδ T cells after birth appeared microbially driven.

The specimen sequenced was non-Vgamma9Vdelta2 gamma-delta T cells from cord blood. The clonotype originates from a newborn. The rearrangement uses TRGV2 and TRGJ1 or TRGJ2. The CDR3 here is CATWDGHEDKKLF. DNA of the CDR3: TGTGCCACCTGGGACGGGCACGAGGATAAGAAACTCTTT.